Following are 7 T cell receptor beta chains from one sample sequenced in a study of shared clonotypes between healthy human individuals. Data came from immunoSEQ multiplex PCR; TCRdb stores just in-frame clones and leaves some out. Counted here are some 350,000 clones, approximately 74% occurring once; the ten biggest clones make up over 9%. The sample comprised memory CD4+ T cells sorted from blood. The subset is: CD45RA-negative fraction. The receptors shown here come from a man younger than 40 in good health.

The V call is TRBV4-1, the J call TRBJ2-1; 9 bases fit TRBD2. The CDR3 loop spans 20 amino acids. V lost 0 bases and J lost 3; bases outside the gene matches: 15. Looked up from germline, CDR1 is MGHRA and CDR2 is YSYEKL. Here the CDR3 DNA reads TGCGCCAGCAGCCAAGATAGGGCGGGCGCGGGAGGGCCCGGCTACAATGAGCAGTTCTTC. Its protein is CASSQDRAGAGGPGYNEQFF.

The rearrangement links TRBV11-2 to TRBJ1-2; 12 positions match TRBD1. The junction had 5 bases not matched to a gene; V was cut back by 3 bases and J by 3 bases. CDR1 and CDR2 from the germline V gene are SGHAT and FQNNGV. The CDR3 spans 16 residues. The CDR3 region has the DNA TGTGCCAGCAGCTTTGGGACAGGGGGCGGCTACTATGGCTACACCTTC. It specifies CASSFGTGGGYYGYTF.

This clone was detected many times. This rearrangement joins TRBV27 to TRBJ2-2; perhaps TRBD1 as D (5 bases). V was trimmed by 0 bases and J by 0 bases, leaving 14 bases between them. The CDR3 is 18 residues long. Germline loops: CDR1 MNHEY, CDR2 SMNVEV (reference sequence). CDR3 coding DNA: TGTGCCAGCAGTTTATCGAGCACAGGAAGGGCGAACACCGGGGAGCTGTTTTTT. Its translation is CASSLSSTGRANTGELFF.

The rearrangement links TRBV4-3 to TRBJ2-7; D could derive from TRBD1 or TRBD2 (5 bases each). Trimming cost V 1 base and J 0 bases, with 10 bases left between them. CDR1 LGHNA and CDR2 YSLEER come from the germline V gene. CDR3 size: 15 residues. For the CDR3, the DNA is TGCGCCAGCAGCCAAGGGGACGGCAACTCCTACGAGCAGTACTTC. Its translation: CASSQGDGNSYEQYF.

This chain links TRBV18 with TRBJ1-1; D unresolved. This CDR3 is built from 14 residues. With 1 base removed from V and 1 base from J, the gap between germline ends came to 7 bases. Per the germline V gene, CDR1 is KGHSH and CDR2 is LQKENI. The chain's CDR3 is CASSPQPANTEAFF. Written as DNA, the CDR3 is TGTGCCAGCTCACCACAGCCAGCGAACACTGAAGCTTTCTTT.

With respect to this clone: With a much larger clone just one base away, this may be a read error. This sample also contains other DNA sequences that code for the same CDR3. V usage is TRBV7-2 and J usage is TRBJ2-5; no clear D gene. Trimming took 0 bases from V and 5 from J, leaving 4 bases between them. CDR1 is SGHTA, CDR2 FQGNSA, per germline. The CDR3 totals 12 residues. Written as DNA, the CDR3 is TGTGCCAGCAGCTTAGCTGGGGAGACCCAGTACTTC. This sequence encodes CASSLAGETQYF.

This clone occurred once. The chain has TRBV7-9 and TRBJ2-7, with a weak D call TRBD2 (5 bases). Germline V gene lookup returns CDR1 SEHNR and CDR2 FQNEAQ (reference sequence). CDR3 length: 12 amino acids. Trimming cost V 0 bases and J 10 bases, with 10 bases left between them. CDR3 sequence reads: CASSLAMDFQYF. CDR3 DNA sequence: TGTGCCAGCAGCTTAGCGATGGACTTTCAGTACTTC.